The rows below give T cell receptor beta chains drawn from one sample of a study of Ad26.COV2.S vaccination and SARS-CoV-2 variants. The repertoire was sequenced with immunoSEQ multiplex PCR; TCRdb's copy has only in-frame clones and lacks some. Counted here are 200,000 to 300,000 clones, around 87% occurring once; the ten biggest clones make up about 10%. This specimen was peripheral blood, taken in a trial of Ad26.COV2.S vaccine versus placebo. Every receptor here comes from a person aged 18-60 years who received the Ad26.COV2.S COVID-19 vaccine or a placebo. Each CDR3 is given with its conserved first and last residue. The order of the fields is J gene, clone size, D gene, V gene, CDR3 length, CDR3 DNA, CDR3 protein. The D gene is left open where the match is weak. The listing skips clone size in some rows; elsewhere it reads once, few, many or a size class.

j_call: TRBJ1-6
clone_size: .
d_call: TRBD1
v_call: TRBV19
cdr3_length: 17
cdr3_nt: TGTGCCAGTAGCCCCGAGGTGGGGACAGGGCCTAATTCACCCCTCCACTTT
cdr3_aa: CASSPEVGTGPNSPLHF

j_call: TRBJ1-2
clone_size: .
d_call: TRBD1
v_call: TRBV14
cdr3_length: 14
cdr3_nt: TGTGCCAGCAGCCAAACAGGGGTGGACTATGGCTACACCTTC
cdr3_aa: CASSQTGVDYGYTF

j_call: TRBJ2-7
clone_size: .
d_call: .
v_call: TRBV15
cdr3_length: 15
cdr3_nt: TGTGCCACCAGCAGAGCTGGACATGAGGCGGGGGAGCAGTACTTC
cdr3_aa: CATSRAGHEAGEQYF

j_call: TRBJ2-7
clone_size: .
d_call: .
v_call: TRBV30
cdr3_length: 13
cdr3_nt: TGTGCCTGGAGCCCCGGACAGACTTACGAGCAGTACTTC
cdr3_aa: CAWSPGQTYEQYF

j_call: TRBJ2-5
clone_size: .
d_call: .
v_call: TRBV19
cdr3_length: 13
cdr3_nt: TGTGCCAGCCGTACTAGCAGCCAAGAGACCCAGTACTTC
cdr3_aa: CASRTSSQETQYF

j_call: TRBJ1-3
clone_size: .
d_call: .
v_call: TRBV30
cdr3_length: 17
cdr3_nt: TGTGCCTGGAGATGGAAGGGCCCGCTACTCTCTGGAAACACCATATATTTT
cdr3_aa: CAWRWKGPLLSGNTIYF

j_call: TRBJ1-6
clone_size: once
d_call: TRBD1
v_call: TRBV30
cdr3_length: 13
cdr3_nt: TGTGCCTGGAAGGGACAGGGAAGTTCACCCCTCCACTTT
cdr3_aa: CAWKGQGSSPLHF

j_call: TRBJ2-5
clone_size: .
d_call: .
v_call: TRBV6-2/TRBV6-3
cdr3_length: 14
cdr3_nt: TGTGCCAGCAGTTACCGGGCCCCTCAGAGGACCCAGTACTTC
cdr3_aa: CASSYRAPQRTQYF

j_call: TRBJ2-5
clone_size: .
d_call: TRBD2
v_call: TRBV6-2/TRBV6-3
cdr3_length: 17
cdr3_nt: TGTGCCAGCAGTTACGGGACTAGCGGGGGGATCCTTGGGACCCAGTACTTC
cdr3_aa: CASSYGTSGGILGTQYF

j_call: TRBJ1-5
clone_size: .
d_call: TRBD1
v_call: TRBV30
cdr3_length: 14
cdr3_nt: TGTGCCGGCCAGGGGGCAGGGAGCAATCAGCCCCAGCATTTT
cdr3_aa: CAGQGAGSNQPQHF

j_call: TRBJ2-7
clone_size: once
d_call: TRBD1
v_call: TRBV28
cdr3_length: 15
cdr3_nt: TGTGCCAGCAGTCCAAGCACCGGGACAGACGACGAGCAGTACTTC
cdr3_aa: CASSPSTGTDDEQYF

j_call: TRBJ1-1
clone_size: once
d_call: .
v_call: TRBV19
cdr3_length: 13
cdr3_nt: TGTGCCAGTAAAAAAGACATGAACACTGAAGCTTTCTTT
cdr3_aa: CASKKDMNTEAFF

j_call: TRBJ2-7
clone_size: .
d_call: .
v_call: TRBV6-5
cdr3_length: 16
cdr3_nt: TGTGCCAGCAGTTACACCCGAAGAGCGGGCTCCTACGAGCAGTACTTC
cdr3_aa: CASSYTRRAGSYEQYF

j_call: TRBJ1-5
clone_size: few
d_call: .
v_call: TRBV28
cdr3_length: 13
cdr3_nt: TGTGCCAGCACCTTACAGCAAAATCAGCCCCAGCATTTT
cdr3_aa: CASTLQQNQPQHF

j_call: TRBJ1-1
clone_size: .
d_call: .
v_call: TRBV25-1
cdr3_length: 15
cdr3_nt: TGTGCCAGCAGTGCTCGGGGGGTAGGGAACACTGAAGCTTTCTTT
cdr3_aa: CASSARGVGNTEAFF

j_call: TRBJ1-1
clone_size: many
d_call: .
v_call: TRBV18
cdr3_length: 13
cdr3_nt: TGTGCCAGCTCAGAAAGTGCGGGATTCAAAGCTTTCTTT
cdr3_aa: CASSESAGFKAFF

j_call: TRBJ2-7
clone_size: .
d_call: .
v_call: TRBV5-4
cdr3_length: 16
cdr3_nt: TGTGCCAGCAGCTTAAACGATGGACTATCATCCTACGAGCAGTACTTC
cdr3_aa: CASSLNDGLSSYEQYF

j_call: TRBJ2-5
clone_size: .
d_call: .
v_call: TRBV6-6
cdr3_length: 12
cdr3_nt: TGTGCCAGCAGACACACAGGAGAGACCCAGTACTTC
cdr3_aa: CASRHTGETQYF

j_call: TRBJ1-1
clone_size: .
d_call: .
v_call: TRBV11-3
cdr3_length: 13
cdr3_nt: TGTGCCAGCAGCCCGGATGGAGGACAGGAAGCTTTCTTT
cdr3_aa: CASSPDGGQEAFF

j_call: TRBJ2-5
clone_size: .
d_call: .
v_call: TRBV20-1
cdr3_length: 12
cdr3_nt: TGCAGTGCTAGTGACAGGTGGGAGACCCAGTACTTC
cdr3_aa: CSASDRWETQYF

j_call: TRBJ2-2
clone_size: once
d_call: .
v_call: TRBV28
cdr3_length: 13
cdr3_nt: TGTGCCAGCAGTTTTTCCGGCAGGGGCGGGCTGTTTTTT
cdr3_aa: CASSFSGRGGLFF

j_call: TRBJ1-2
clone_size: .
d_call: TRBD1
v_call: TRBV7-2
cdr3_length: 15
cdr3_nt: TGTGCCAGCAGCTCAAGGACAGGGGGCGCTTATGGCTACACCTTC
cdr3_aa: CASSSRTGGAYGYTF

j_call: TRBJ2-7
clone_size: once
d_call: .
v_call: TRBV7-2
cdr3_length: 18
cdr3_nt: TGTGCCAGCAGCTTAGAGGGAGGGGGGACACTGCTCTCCTACGAGCAGTACTTC
cdr3_aa: CASSLEGGGTLLSYEQYF

j_call: TRBJ1-2
clone_size: once
d_call: .
v_call: TRBV9
cdr3_length: 13
cdr3_nt: TGTGCCAGCAGCGTAGGGACGGACCATGGCTACACCTTC
cdr3_aa: CASSVGTDHGYTF

j_call: TRBJ2-7
clone_size: .
d_call: TRBD1
v_call: TRBV7-2
cdr3_length: 14
cdr3_nt: TGTGCCAGCAGCTTGGGACAGAGCTCCTACGAGCAGTACTTC
cdr3_aa: CASSLGQSSYEQYF

j_call: TRBJ2-2
clone_size: few
d_call: TRBD2
v_call: TRBV7-3
cdr3_length: 13
cdr3_nt: TGTGCCAGCACCCCGGGGGGAACCGGGGAGCTGTTTTTT
cdr3_aa: CASTPGGTGELFF

j_call: TRBJ2-7
clone_size: few
d_call: .
v_call: TRBV29-1
cdr3_length: 12
cdr3_nt: TGCAGCGCCCAGGACGGGGCCTACGAGCAGTACTTC
cdr3_aa: CSAQDGAYEQYF

j_call: TRBJ2-1
clone_size: .
d_call: TRBD2
v_call: TRBV24-1
cdr3_length: 13
cdr3_nt: TGTGCCACCAGTGACCCCGCGGGGGATGAGCAGTTCTTC
cdr3_aa: CATSDPAGDEQFF

j_call: TRBJ2-1
clone_size: .
d_call: .
v_call: TRBV28
cdr3_length: 14
cdr3_nt: TGTGCCAGCAATTCCCCAGGTTTCTACAATGAGCAGTTCTTC
cdr3_aa: CASNSPGFYNEQFF

j_call: TRBJ2-3
clone_size: .
d_call: TRBD2
v_call: TRBV6-5
cdr3_length: 16
cdr3_nt: TGTGCCAGCAGTTATGTCGGGGCTAGCGGGACAGATACGCAGTATTTT
cdr3_aa: CASSYVGASGTDTQYF

j_call: TRBJ1-5
clone_size: .
d_call: TRBD1
v_call: TRBV4-2
cdr3_length: 15
cdr3_nt: TGTGCCAGCAGCCAAGAGCAGGGGGCCCATCAGCCCCAGCATTTT
cdr3_aa: CASSQEQGAHQPQHF

j_call: TRBJ1-1
clone_size: .
d_call: .
v_call: TRBV7-2
cdr3_length: 14
cdr3_nt: TGTGCCAGCAGCTTAGGGGGGCCGGGCACTGAAGCTTTCTTT
cdr3_aa: CASSLGGPGTEAFF

j_call: TRBJ1-5
clone_size: .
d_call: .
v_call: TRBV15
cdr3_length: 13
cdr3_nt: TGTGCCACCAGCAGAGCCGGCGGTCAGCCCCAGCATTTT
cdr3_aa: CATSRAGGQPQHF

j_call: TRBJ1-2
clone_size: .
d_call: .
v_call: TRBV24-1
cdr3_length: 17
cdr3_nt: TGTGCCACCAGTGACCCGAGCTTGCCTGGGGAAGACTATGGCTACACCTTC
cdr3_aa: CATSDPSLPGEDYGYTF

j_call: TRBJ2-5
clone_size: .
d_call: .
v_call: TRBV30
cdr3_length: 13
cdr3_nt: TGTGCCTGGAGTGTACAAGGGAAGGAGACCCAGTACTTC
cdr3_aa: CAWSVQGKETQYF

j_call: TRBJ2-7
clone_size: .
d_call: .
v_call: TRBV24-1
cdr3_length: 14
cdr3_nt: TGTGCCACCAGTGATCCGAGGGATTCCTACGAGCAGTACTTC
cdr3_aa: CATSDPRDSYEQYF

j_call: TRBJ2-2
clone_size: .
d_call: TRBD1
v_call: TRBV28
cdr3_length: 17
cdr3_nt: TGTGCCAGCAGTTTACTGGTAGGGGACAGGGGTCCCGGGGAGCTGTTTTTT
cdr3_aa: CASSLLVGDRGPGELFF

j_call: TRBJ2-6
clone_size: .
d_call: .
v_call: TRBV9
cdr3_length: 18
cdr3_nt: TGTGCCAGCACCCCCTGGGGGACAACCGGTTCTGGGGCCAACGTCCTGACTTTC
cdr3_aa: CASTPWGTTGSGANVLTF

j_call: TRBJ2-1
clone_size: .
d_call: TRBD2
v_call: TRBV9
cdr3_length: 15
cdr3_nt: TGTGCCAGCAGCCCCCCCCCGGGAGGCTACAATGAGCAGTTCTTC
cdr3_aa: CASSPPPGGYNEQFF

j_call: TRBJ2-7
clone_size: .
d_call: .
v_call: TRBV19
cdr3_length: 13
cdr3_nt: TGTGCCAGTAGAGACACGTCCCTCTACGAGCAGTACTTC
cdr3_aa: CASRDTSLYEQYF

j_call: TRBJ2-7
clone_size: .
d_call: TRBD1
v_call: TRBV27
cdr3_length: 15
cdr3_nt: TGTGCCAGCAGTTGGGGGACAGCCCTGGCCTACGAGCAGTACTTC
cdr3_aa: CASSWGTALAYEQYF

j_call: TRBJ1-5
clone_size: few
d_call: .
v_call: TRBV7-9
cdr3_length: 15
cdr3_nt: TGTGCCAGCAGCCCCGGGCCAGGGGACAATCAGCCCCAGCATTTT
cdr3_aa: CASSPGPGDNQPQHF

j_call: TRBJ1-1
clone_size: .
d_call: .
v_call: TRBV30
cdr3_length: 13
cdr3_nt: TGTGCCTGGAAGCTCCAGGGATTCACTGAAGCTTTCTTT
cdr3_aa: CAWKLQGFTEAFF

j_call: TRBJ2-3
clone_size: .
d_call: TRBD2
v_call: TRBV2
cdr3_length: 15
cdr3_nt: TGTGCCAGCATCTGGACTAGCGGGGGAGAGGATACGCAGTATTTT
cdr3_aa: CASIWTSGGEDTQYF

j_call: TRBJ2-6
clone_size: .
d_call: TRBD1
v_call: TRBV19
cdr3_length: 17
cdr3_nt: TGTGCCAGTAGTCCCGGACAGGCTAGAGCTAGGGCCAACGTCCTGACTTTC
cdr3_aa: CASSPGQARARANVLTF

j_call: TRBJ2-2
clone_size: .
d_call: TRBD1
v_call: TRBV5-6
cdr3_length: 15
cdr3_nt: TGTGCCAGCAGCTTGGGACAGGGTGATCCCGGGGAGCTGTTTTTT
cdr3_aa: CASSLGQGDPGELFF

j_call: TRBJ2-1
clone_size: .
d_call: TRBD1
v_call: TRBV5-5
cdr3_length: 16
cdr3_nt: TGTGCCAGCAGTCCCGGACAGGGGATGTCCTACAATGAGCAGTTCTTC
cdr3_aa: CASSPGQGMSYNEQFF

j_call: TRBJ1-2
clone_size: .
d_call: TRBD1
v_call: TRBV27
cdr3_length: 19
cdr3_nt: TGTGCCAGCAGTCCCTCCGGGCCCACCCGGACAGGGCGCCGCTATGGCTACACCTTC
cdr3_aa: CASSPSGPTRTGRRYGYTF

j_call: TRBJ2-1
clone_size: once
d_call: TRBD1
v_call: TRBV28
cdr3_length: 15
cdr3_nt: TGTGCCAGCAGCCCCGACAGGGGTAAAAACAATGAGCAGTTCTTC
cdr3_aa: CASSPDRGKNNEQFF

j_call: TRBJ2-7
clone_size: .
d_call: TRBD2
v_call: TRBV5-4
cdr3_length: 12
cdr3_nt: TGTGCCAGCGGCCTAGCGGGCTACGAGCAGTACTTC
cdr3_aa: CASGLAGYEQYF

j_call: TRBJ1-1
clone_size: .
d_call: .
v_call: TRBV18
cdr3_length: 15
cdr3_nt: TGTGCCAGCTCACCCCCAAAACAAGTCGGCTCTGAAGCTTTCTTT
cdr3_aa: CASSPPKQVGSEAFF

j_call: TRBJ2-7
clone_size: .
d_call: TRBD1
v_call: TRBV4-1
cdr3_length: 15
cdr3_nt: TGCGCCAGCAGCCAAGCCGGGACAGGGAGGTACGAGCAGTACTTC
cdr3_aa: CASSQAGTGRYEQYF

j_call: TRBJ2-7
clone_size: .
d_call: .
v_call: TRBV2
cdr3_length: 12
cdr3_nt: TGTGCCAGCAGTGAAGCTAGTTACGAGCAGTACTTC
cdr3_aa: CASSEASYEQYF

j_call: TRBJ2-2
clone_size: .
d_call: .
v_call: TRBV7-2
cdr3_length: 14
cdr3_nt: TGTGCCAGCTATGAAGTCCCGAACACCGGGGAGCTGTTTTTT
cdr3_aa: CASYEVPNTGELFF

j_call: TRBJ2-2
clone_size: .
d_call: TRBD2
v_call: TRBV27
cdr3_length: 18
cdr3_nt: TGTGCCAGCACTAGAATCGATAGCGGGGGCCCGAACACCGGGGAGCTGTTTTTT
cdr3_aa: CASTRIDSGGPNTGELFF

j_call: TRBJ1-2
clone_size: .
d_call: .
v_call: TRBV21-1
cdr3_length: 12
cdr3_nt: TGTGCCAGCAGCAAGAGGGTCCATGGCTACACCTTC
cdr3_aa: CASSKRVHGYTF

j_call: TRBJ1-6
clone_size: .
d_call: .
v_call: TRBV9
cdr3_length: 18
cdr3_nt: TGTGCCAGCAGCGTAGAGGGGGATCCCGGGCTCTATAATTCACCCCTCCACTTT
cdr3_aa: CASSVEGDPGLYNSPLHF

j_call: TRBJ1-1
clone_size: .
d_call: .
v_call: TRBV9
cdr3_length: 15
cdr3_nt: TGTGCCAGCAGCGCACTAATAGGGTTTAACACTGAAGCTTTCTTT
cdr3_aa: CASSALIGFNTEAFF

j_call: TRBJ2-5
clone_size: .
d_call: TRBD2
v_call: TRBV5-5
cdr3_length: 15
cdr3_nt: TGTGCCAGCAGCTCACGGACTAGCGGGGGAGAGACCCAGTACTTC
cdr3_aa: CASSSRTSGGETQYF